This entry lists 20 T cell receptor beta chains sequenced from one sample in a study of response to subunit inactivated influenza vaccine. One entry per CDR3 protein, called by TCRdb with MiXCR from the RT-PCR reads. The sample yields hundreds of thousands of distinct CDR3 sequences, 9.5% to 12% seen once. Material: PBMCs from blood, obtained 40 to 50 days after vaccination. These receptors all stem from a middle-aged man who received an inactivated influenza vaccine.

The J gene is TRBJ2-7, the V gene TRBV27, with D possibly TRBD2 on 5 matching bases. Per germline, CDR1 MNHEY and CDR2 SMNVEV (reference sequence). The V and J ends lost 3 bases and 5 bases respectively, with 11 bases between them. The length of the CDR3 is 13 residues. CDR3 coding DNA: TGTGCCAGCAGTTTTTCTTTGCGGGACGAGCAGTACTTC. Residues: CASSFSLRDEQYF.

This clonotype was recorded at least ten times. This sequence joins TRBV4-2 and TRBJ2-4, with D possibly being TRBD1 (7 bases). V lost 0 bases and J 7 bases, leaving 16 bases between the germline ends. There are 16 residues in the CDR3. Germline assignment: CDR1 LGHNA and CDR2 YNFKEQ. The CDR3: CASSQDGGTDSNIQYF. In DNA form, the CDR3 reads TGTGCCAGCAGCCAAGATGGAGGGACAGACAGTAACATTCAGTACTTC.

This clonotype has more than one count but fewer than ten. CDR3 sequence (DNA): TGCGCCAGCAGCATAGGACAGGGGACAGATACGCAGTATTTT. Translated, it gives CASSIGQGTDTQYF. The V call is TRBV5-1, the J call TRBJ2-3; TRBD1 matches at 9 bases. The CDR3 has 14 amino acids. V gave up 4 bases and J gave up 3 bases; unmatched junction bases: 3. CDR1 is SGHRS and CDR2 is YFSETQ in the germline V gene.

The chain uses TRBV9 and TRBJ2-5; 7 bases are a match to TRBD2. V shed 0 bases, J shed 7 bases, and the junction held 6 bases outside the gene matches. CDR1 SGDLS and CDR2 YYNGEE come from the germline V gene. CDR3 size: 14 residues. The chain's CDR3 is CASSVGAGVGTQYF. CDR3 coding DNA: TGTGCCAGCAGCGTAGGCGCGGGGGTGGGGACCCAGTACTTC. The full variable domain, completed using reference TRBV9 and TRBJ2-5, is DSGVTQTPKHLITATGQRVTLRCSPRSGDLSVYWYQQSLDQGLQFLIQYYNGEERAKGNILERFSAQQFPDLHSELNLSSLELGDSALYFCASSVGAGVGTQYFGPGTRLLVL.

Ten or more counts support this clonotype. The genes are TRBV28 and TRBJ2-3; D may be TRBD2 (6 bases). The CDR3 is 15 residues long. V gave up 0 bases and J gave up 1 base, with 8 bases separating them. Germline V CDR1 and CDR2: MDHEN, SYDVKM. The CDR3 region has the DNA TGTGCCAGCAGTTTATGGGGGGGTCGCACAGATACGCAGTATTTT. It translates to CASSLWGGRTDTQYF.

The chain employs TRBV6-5 and TRBJ2-2, with D possibly matching TRBD1 (5 bases). V was shortened by 4 bases and J by 1 base, with 10 bases between the two germline ends. The CDR3 sequence is 15 residues long. Germline V lookup: CDR1 MNHEY, CDR2 SVGAGI. CDR3 DNA sequence: TGTGCCAGCAGTTGGAGAAGGGGGAACACCGGGGAGCTGTTTTTT. Protein sequence: CASSWRRGNTGELFF.

The rearrangement links TRBV6-2 or TRBV6-3 to TRBJ2-2; D is unresolved. V was cut by 5 bases and J by 6 bases, with 10 bases left in between. This CDR3 spans 13 amino acids. Germline V lookup: CDR1 MNHEY, CDR2 SVGEGT. CDR3 DNA: TGTGCCAGCAGTGACCTTAGTTCCGGGGAGCTGTTTTTT. Its translation: CASSDLSSGELFF.

The chain couples TRBV20-1 to TRBJ2-7; tentatively, D is TRBD1 (5 bases). The CDR3 covers 14 residues. The germline CDR1 and CDR2 sequences are DFQATT and SNEGSKA (reference sequence). V dropped 0 bases and J dropped 2 bases, with 11 bases sitting between them. As DNA, the CDR3 is TGCAGTGCTAGAGAGGCGCAGGGTACCTACGAGCAGTACTTC. Encoded protein: CSAREAQGTYEQYF.

The rearrangement links TRBV7-2 to TRBJ2-1; TRBD2 aligns across 10 bases. This CDR3 spans 15 amino acids. V dropped 5 bases and J dropped 5; count of bases not matched to a gene: 6. CDR1 and CDR2 from the germline V gene are SGHTA and FQGNSA. For the CDR3, the DNA is TGTGCCAGCAGCCAGACTAGCGGGCGGCACAATGAGCAGTTCTTC. Amino acids: CASSQTSGRHNEQFF.

Worth noting for this clonotype: Possible read error: a much larger clone is one base away. The rearrangement links TRBV13 to TRBJ2-2, with D possibly being TRBD2 (5 bases). CDR1 is PRHDT and CDR2 is FYEKMQ in the germline V gene (reference sequence). V lost 0 bases to trimming and J lost 4 bases, with 15 bases between them. The CDR3 runs to 17 residues. CDR3 nucleotide sequence: TGTGCCAGCAGCTTAGGAGGCGGGCCGCACAGCACCGGGGAGCTGTTTTTT. Encoded protein: CASSLGGGPHSTGELFF.

This clonotype was observed a few times. J is TRBJ2-3 and V is TRBV20-1; 8 nucleotides line up with TRBD2. V lost 5 bases, J lost 6 bases, and 13 bases stayed unmatched. Germline V gene lookup returns CDR1 DFQATT and CDR2 SNEGSKA (reference sequence). The CDR3 loop spans 15 amino acids. CDR3 residues: CSAGLIAGTRDTQYF. The CDR3 nucleotides read TGCAGTGCTGGTCTAATAGCGGGGACTCGGGATACGCAGTATTTT.

The chain joins TRBV7-2 to TRBJ2-5; D may be TRBD2 (5 bases). V was cut by 0 bases and J by 5 bases, with 13 bases left in between. Germline CDR1 is SGHTA and CDR2 is FQGNSA. CDR3 length: 15 amino acids. Here the CDR3 reads CASSLALGRRETQYF. Written as DNA, the CDR3 is TGTGCCAGCAGCTTAGCGCTAGGGCGGAGGGAGACCCAGTACTTC.

The table lists this clonotype with a few counts. V gene TRBV12-3 or TRBV12-4 combines with J gene TRBJ1-1, with 9 positions matching TRBD1. The CDR3 extends over 15 amino acids. The J segment lost 4 bases and the V segment lost 3 bases, leaving 6 bases of the junction unmatched. The CDR3 DNA reads as TGTGCCAGCAGTTTGACAGGGGGAGCTTTCACTGAAGCTTTCTTT. Translated: CASSLTGGAFTEAFF.

The gene calls are TRBV5-1 and TRBJ2-1; possible D gene TRBD1, 7 bases. The CDR3 spans 16 residues. The germline V and J ends were trimmed by 0 bases and 0 bases, with 10 bases remaining between them. Germline loops: CDR1 SGHRS, CDR2 YFSETQ. CDR3 sequence reads: CASSLAGGISYNEQFF. The CDR3 DNA is TGCGCCAGCAGCTTGGCAGGGGGGATCTCCTACAATGAGCAGTTCTTC.

In its sample, this clonotype was seen many times. This chain connects TRBV6-5 to TRBJ2-2; D is ambiguous. Trimming removed 0 bases from V and 7 bases from J, with 9 bases in between. Looked up from germline, CDR1 is MNHEY and CDR2 is SVGAGI. The CDR3 consists of 14 residues. The CDR3 sequence: CASSYSFWGGELFF. DNA for the CDR3: TGTGCCAGCAGTTACTCATTTTGGGGCGGGGAGCTGTTTTTT.

The rearrangement links TRBV4-3 to TRBJ2-2; D gene ambiguous. Trimming removed 1 base at V and 0 bases at J, with 9 bases between. CDR1 is LGHNA and CDR2 is YSLEER in the germline V gene. This CDR3 is built from 16 residues. CDR3 in amino acids: CASSQVNIANTGELFF. CDR3 DNA sequence: TGCGCCAGCAGCCAAGTCAACATAGCGAACACCGGGGAGCTGTTTTTT.

This clonotype occurred many times. This chain links TRBV20-1 with TRBJ2-1; 8 positions agree with TRBD2. After removal of 2 bases from V and 3 bases from J, the junction contained 9 bases not matched to a gene. CDR1 DFQATT and CDR2 SNEGSKA come from the germline V gene (reference sequence). The CDR3 length is 16 residues. The CDR3 DNA follows: TGCAGTGCTAGACCCATAGCGGGAAGTTACTACAATGAGCAGTTCTTC. Encoded protein: CSARPIAGSYYNEQFF.

This clonotype was recorded a few times. This sequence joins TRBV20-1 and TRBJ2-1; 10 bases agree with TRBD2. This CDR3 has 17 residues. CDR1 and CDR2 from the germline V gene are DFQATT and SNEGSKA (reference sequence). J was trimmed by 0 bases and V by 2 bases; bases with no gene match: 7. CDR3 residues: CSARPTSGVSSYNEQFF. The CDR3, as DNA: TGCAGTGCTAGACCTACTAGCGGGGTGAGCTCCTACAATGAGCAGTTCTTC.

This clonotype has just a few counts. This chain links TRBV29-1 with TRBJ2-7; 9 nucleotides line up with TRBD1. Germline lookup yields CDR1 SQVTM and CDR2 ANQGSEA. This CDR3 comprises 11 residues. Losses at the gene ends were 7 bases for V and 6 bases for J; bases not matched to a gene: 4. The CDR3 loop is CSGGQGSEQYF. The CDR3 nucleotides are TGCAGCGGGGGACAGGGAAGCGAGCAGTACTTC.

In its sample, this clonotype was seen many times. The gene calls are TRBV12-3 or TRBV12-4 and TRBJ2-7; D might be TRBD1 or TRBD2, each matching 5 bases. Trimming took off 6 bases at V and 1 base at J, with 10 bases between the two ends. The CDR3 is 13 amino acids. The CDR3 sequence: CASSPGRSYEQYF. The DNA for the CDR3 is TGTGCCAGCAGCCCGGGACGGTCCTACGAGCAGTACTTC.